The rows below give T cell receptor beta chains drawn from one sample of a study of blood T cells in healthy people across ages. Via MiXCR, TCRdb re-called the 5' RACE reads, giving one row per CDR3 protein. In the table there are 1.5 million or so distinct CDR3 sequences, 40% to 45% of which are singletons. Sequencing used blood. The receptors stem from a woman under 30 in good health. Both conserved end residues are part of each CDR3. Fields, in order: clone size, V gene, J gene, D gene, CDR3 protein, CDR3 DNA. A D gene is named only where the DNA matches it firmly. Rows may omit the clone size; those that give it use once, few, many or a size class.

size: -; V: TRBV21-1; J: TRBJ2-7; D: -; CDR3: CASNGRALSYEQYF; DNA: TGTGCCAGCAACGGAAGGGCCTTAAGCTACGAGCAGTACTTC
size: few; V: TRBV4-3; J: TRBJ2-1; D: TRBD1; CDR3: CASSSTTGSNEQFF; DNA: TGCGCCAGCAGCTCCACGACAGGGTCGAATGAGCAGTTCTTC
size: -; V: TRBV28; J: TRBJ2-1; D: TRBD2; CDR3: CASSLWTSGSLSSYNEQFF; DNA: TGTGCCAGCAGTTTGTGGACTAGCGGGAGTCTGAGCTCCTACAATGAGCAGTTCTTC
size: -; V: TRBV6-2/TRBV6-3; J: TRBJ2-1; D: TRBD2; CDR3: CASKRSGSGWDEQFF; DNA: TGTGCCAGCAAACGTAGCGGGAGTGGTTGGGATGAGCAGTTCTTC
size: few; V: TRBV5-5; J: TRBJ1-1; D: -; CDR3: CASGWGGAEAFF; DNA: TGTGCCAGCGGATGGGGTGGAGCTGAAGCTTTCTTT
size: -; V: TRBV19; J: TRBJ1-5; D: TRBD1; CDR3: CASSIAYGTGGNQPQHF; DNA: TGTGCCAGTAGTATTGCTTACGGGACAGGGGGCAACCAGCCCCAGCATTTT
size: once; V: TRBV12-3/TRBV12-4; J: TRBJ1-1; D: -; CDR3: CASRQRQSMNTEAFF; DNA: TGTGCCAGCAGACAAAGACAGAGCATGAACACTGAAGCTTTCTTT
size: few; V: TRBV14; J: TRBJ2-1; D: TRBD2; CDR3: CASSQARRGEGEQFF; DNA: TGTGCCAGCAGCCAAGCTCGGCGGGGGGAGGGTGAGCAGTTCTTC
size: -; V: TRBV21-1; J: TRBJ1-2; D: -; CDR3: CASRRHNVDYGYTF; DNA: TGTGCCAGCAGGAGGCACAATGTGGACTATGGCTACACCTTC
size: once; V: TRBV20-1; J: TRBJ2-6; D: -; CDR3: CSARVSSGANVLTF; DNA: TGCAGTGCTCGGGTCAGCTCTGGGGCCAACGTCCTGACTTTC